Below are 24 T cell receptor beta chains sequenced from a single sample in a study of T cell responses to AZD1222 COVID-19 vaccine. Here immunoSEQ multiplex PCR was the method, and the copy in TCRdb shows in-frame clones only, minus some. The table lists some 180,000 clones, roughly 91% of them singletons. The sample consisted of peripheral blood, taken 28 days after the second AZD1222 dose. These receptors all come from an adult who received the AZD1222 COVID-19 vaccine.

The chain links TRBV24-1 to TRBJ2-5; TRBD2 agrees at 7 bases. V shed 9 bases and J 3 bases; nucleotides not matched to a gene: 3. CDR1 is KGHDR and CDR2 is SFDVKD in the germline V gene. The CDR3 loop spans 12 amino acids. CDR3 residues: CATSTSEETQYF. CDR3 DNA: TGTGCCACCTCCACTAGCGAAGAGACCCAGTACTTC.

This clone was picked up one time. CDR3 sequence: CASSIELAGGSETQYF. CDR3 nucleotide sequence: TGTGCCAGTAGTATAGAACTAGCGGGAGGAAGTGAGACCCAGTACTTC. The chain combines TRBV19 with TRBJ2-5; 12 positions match TRBD2. V was pared by 0 bases and J by 5 bases, with 4 bases of the junction left unmatched. This CDR3 is 16 amino acids long. Germline V gives CDR1 LNHDA, CDR2 SQIVND (reference sequence).

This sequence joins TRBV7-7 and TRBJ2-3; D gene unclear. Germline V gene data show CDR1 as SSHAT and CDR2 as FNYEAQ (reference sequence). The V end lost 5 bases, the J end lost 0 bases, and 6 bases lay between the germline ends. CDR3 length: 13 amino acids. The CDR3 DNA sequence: TGTGCCAGCAGCCAGGACAGCACAGATACGCAGTATTTT. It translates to CASSQDSTDTQYF.

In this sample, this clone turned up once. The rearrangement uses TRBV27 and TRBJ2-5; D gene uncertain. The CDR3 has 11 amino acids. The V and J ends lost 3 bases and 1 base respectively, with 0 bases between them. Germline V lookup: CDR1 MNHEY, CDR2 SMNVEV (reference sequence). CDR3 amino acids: CASSFQETQYF. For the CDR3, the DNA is TGTGCCAGCAGTTTCCAAGAGACCCAGTACTTC.

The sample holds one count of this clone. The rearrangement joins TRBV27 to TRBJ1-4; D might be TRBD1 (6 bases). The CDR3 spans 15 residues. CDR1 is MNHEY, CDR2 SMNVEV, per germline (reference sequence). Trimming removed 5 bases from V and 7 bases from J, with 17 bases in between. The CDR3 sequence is CASSRNDRMGEKLFF. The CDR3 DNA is TGTGCCAGCAGTAGGAATGACAGGATGGGTGAAAAACTGTTTTTT.

The CDR3 protein is CASSSGQGVNSPLHF. DNA for the CDR3: TGTGCCAGCAGCTCGGGACAGGGGGTTAATTCACCCCTCCACTTT. This chain links TRBV7-9 with TRBJ1-6; 11 bases fit TRBD1. The CDR3 runs to 15 residues. V gave up 4 bases and J gave up 6 bases; unmatched junction bases: 2. CDR1 is SEHNR, CDR2 FQNEAQ, per germline (reference sequence).

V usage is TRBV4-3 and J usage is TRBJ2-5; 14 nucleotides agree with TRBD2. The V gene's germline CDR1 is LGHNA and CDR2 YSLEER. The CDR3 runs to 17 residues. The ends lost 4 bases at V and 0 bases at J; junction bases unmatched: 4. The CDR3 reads CASSPRLAGGYQETQYF. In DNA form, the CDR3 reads TGCGCCAGCAGCCCGCGACTAGCGGGGGGGTACCAAGAGACCCAGTACTTC.

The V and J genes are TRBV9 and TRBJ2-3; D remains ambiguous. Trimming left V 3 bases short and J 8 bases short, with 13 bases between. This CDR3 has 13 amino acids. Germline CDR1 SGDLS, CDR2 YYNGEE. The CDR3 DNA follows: TGTGCCAGCAGCGACCAACCAACGGGTACGCAGTATTTT. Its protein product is CASSDQPTGTQYF.

The CDR3 DNA sequence: TGCGCCAGCAGCCGAGAGAGGACTGCCGGGGAGCTGTTTTTT. The encoded protein is CASSRERTAGELFF. The gene calls are TRBV5-1 and TRBJ2-2, with D perhaps matching TRBD2 (5 bases). This CDR3 is built from 14 residues. V lost 4 bases and J 6 bases, leaving 13 bases between the germline ends. CDR1 and CDR2 (germline): SGHRS, YFSETQ.

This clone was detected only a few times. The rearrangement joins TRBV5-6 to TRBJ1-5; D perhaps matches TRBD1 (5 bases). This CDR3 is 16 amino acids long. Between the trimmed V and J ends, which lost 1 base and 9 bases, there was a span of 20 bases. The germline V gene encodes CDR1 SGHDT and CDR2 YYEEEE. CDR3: CASSLSLGTLKGPQHF. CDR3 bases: TGTGCCAGCAGCTTGTCTCTCGGGACCCTGAAGGGGCCCCAGCATTTT. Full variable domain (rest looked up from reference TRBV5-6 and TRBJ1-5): DAGVTQSPTHLIKTRGQQVTLRCSPKSGHDTVSWYQQALGQGPQFIFQYYEEEERQRGNFPDRFSGHQFPNYSSELNVNALLLGDSALYLCASSLSLGTLKGPQHFGDGTRLSIL.

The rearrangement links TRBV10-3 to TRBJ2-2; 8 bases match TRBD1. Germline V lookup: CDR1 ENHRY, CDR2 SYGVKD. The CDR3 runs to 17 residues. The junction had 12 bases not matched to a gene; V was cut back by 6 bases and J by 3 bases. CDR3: CAIRKRTGTGYTGELFF. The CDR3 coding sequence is TGTGCCATCAGAAAAAGGACAGGGACGGGGTACACCGGGGAGCTGTTTTTT.

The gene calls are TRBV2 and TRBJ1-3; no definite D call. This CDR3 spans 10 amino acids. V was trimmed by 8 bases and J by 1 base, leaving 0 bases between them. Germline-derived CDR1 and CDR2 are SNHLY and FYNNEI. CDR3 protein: CASSGNTIYF. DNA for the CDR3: TGTGCCAGCTCTGGAAACACCATATATTTT.

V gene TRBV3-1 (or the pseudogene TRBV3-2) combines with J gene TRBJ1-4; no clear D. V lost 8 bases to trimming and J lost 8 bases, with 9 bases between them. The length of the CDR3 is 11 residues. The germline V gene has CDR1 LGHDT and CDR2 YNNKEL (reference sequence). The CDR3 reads CASAGGEKLFF. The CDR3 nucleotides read TGTGCCAGCGCGGGTGGGGAAAAACTGTTTTTT.

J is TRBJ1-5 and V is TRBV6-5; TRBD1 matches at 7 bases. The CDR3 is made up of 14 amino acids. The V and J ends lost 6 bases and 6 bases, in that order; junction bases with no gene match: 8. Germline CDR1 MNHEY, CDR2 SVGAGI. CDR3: CASSPTGEFQPQHF. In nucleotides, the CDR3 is TGTGCCAGCAGCCCCACAGGGGAATTTCAGCCCCAGCATTTT.

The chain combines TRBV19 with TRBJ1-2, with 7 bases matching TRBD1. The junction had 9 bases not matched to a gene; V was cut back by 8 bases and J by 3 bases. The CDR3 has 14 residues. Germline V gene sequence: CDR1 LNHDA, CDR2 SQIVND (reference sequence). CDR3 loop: CASRTQGSHYGYTF. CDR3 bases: TGTGCCAGTCGAACACAGGGGTCGCACTATGGCTACACCTTC.

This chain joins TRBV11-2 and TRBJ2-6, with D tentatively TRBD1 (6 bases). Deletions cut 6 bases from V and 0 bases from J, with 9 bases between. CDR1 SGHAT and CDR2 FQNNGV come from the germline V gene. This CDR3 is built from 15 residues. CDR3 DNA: TGTGCCAGCAGGCTGGACAGCTCTGGGGCCAACGTCCTGACTTTC. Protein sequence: CASRLDSSGANVLTF.

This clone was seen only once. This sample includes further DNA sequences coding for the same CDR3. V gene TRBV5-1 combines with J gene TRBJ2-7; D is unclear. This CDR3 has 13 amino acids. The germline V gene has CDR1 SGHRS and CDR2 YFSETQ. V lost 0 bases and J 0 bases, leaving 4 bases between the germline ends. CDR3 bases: TGCGCCAGCAGCTTGGAGGGCTCCTACGAGCAGTACTTC. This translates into CASSLEGSYEQYF.

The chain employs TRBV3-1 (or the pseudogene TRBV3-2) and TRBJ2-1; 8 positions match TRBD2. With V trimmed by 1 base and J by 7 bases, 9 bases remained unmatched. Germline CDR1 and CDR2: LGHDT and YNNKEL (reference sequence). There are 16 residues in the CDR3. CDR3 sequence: CASSQAPGLGPNEQFF. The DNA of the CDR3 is TGTGCCAGCAGCCAAGCACCGGGACTAGGACCAAATGAGCAGTTCTTC.

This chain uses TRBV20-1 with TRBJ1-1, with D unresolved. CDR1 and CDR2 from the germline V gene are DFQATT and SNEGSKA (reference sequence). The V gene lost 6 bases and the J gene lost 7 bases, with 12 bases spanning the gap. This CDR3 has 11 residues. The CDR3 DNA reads TGCAGTGCCCCTCGTGGAGTTGAAGCTTTCTTT. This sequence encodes CSAPRGVEAFF.

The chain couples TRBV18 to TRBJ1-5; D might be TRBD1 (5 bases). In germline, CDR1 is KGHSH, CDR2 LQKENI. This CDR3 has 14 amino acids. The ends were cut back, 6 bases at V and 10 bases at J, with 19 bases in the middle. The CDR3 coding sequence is TGTGCCAGCTCGCCTGAAGGTACAGGAGGCCCCCAGCATTTT. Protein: CASSPEGTGGPQHF. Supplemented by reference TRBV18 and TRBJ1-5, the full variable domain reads NAGVMQNPRHLVRRRGQEARLRCSPMKGHSHVYWYRQLPEEGLKFMVYLQKENIIDESGMPKERFSAEFPKEGPSILRIQQVVRGDSAAYFCASSPEGTGGPQHFGDGTRLSIL.

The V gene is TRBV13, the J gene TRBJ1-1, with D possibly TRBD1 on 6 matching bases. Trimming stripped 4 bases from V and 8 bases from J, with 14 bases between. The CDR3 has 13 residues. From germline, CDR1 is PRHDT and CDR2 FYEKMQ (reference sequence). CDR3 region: CASSSRQVFEAFF. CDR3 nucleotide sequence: TGTGCCAGCAGCTCTCGACAGGTCTTCGAAGCTTTCTTT.

The CDR3 spells CASSQWGGRPGDVNTEAFF. The CDR3 region has the DNA TGTGCCAGCAGCCAATGGGGGGGGCGACCAGGGGATGTGAACACTGAAGCTTTCTTT. This chain links TRBV16 with TRBJ1-1; D might be TRBD1 (6 bases). The CDR3 spans 19 residues. V was clipped by 1 base and J by 0 bases, with 21 bases between them. Germline loops: CDR1 KGHSY, CDR2 FQNENV.

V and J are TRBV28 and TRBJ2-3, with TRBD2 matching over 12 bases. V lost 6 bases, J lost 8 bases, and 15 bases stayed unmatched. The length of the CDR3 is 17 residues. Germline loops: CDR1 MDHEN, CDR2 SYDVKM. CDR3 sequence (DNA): TGTGCCAGCAGAAAAACCCTTCTAGCGGGAGGGCCAGGTACGCAGTATTTT. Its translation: CASRKTLLAGGPGTQYF.

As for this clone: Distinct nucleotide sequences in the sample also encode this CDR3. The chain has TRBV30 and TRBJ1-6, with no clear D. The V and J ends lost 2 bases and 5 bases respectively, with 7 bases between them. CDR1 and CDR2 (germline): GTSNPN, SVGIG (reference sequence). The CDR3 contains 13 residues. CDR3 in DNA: TGTGCCTGGAGTACTGGGAATAATTCACCCCTCCACTTT. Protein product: CAWSTGNNSPLHF.